The T cell receptor beta chain under discussion was sequenced for a study of blood T cells in healthy people across ages. General study findings and limits: Measured against age, TCR beta diversity per million T cells decreased in a roughly linear manner.

This CDR3 has 14 residues. Germline V CDR1 and CDR2: MNHEY, SVGAGI. Trimming cost V 2 bases and J 9 bases; bases outside gene matches: 7. The table lists this clonotype with many counts. Its antigen remains unidentified. With a J-beta primer mix and a sample-barcoded 5' primer, a second PCR ran about 7 to 12 cycles. TCRdb analysed the 5' RACE reads with MiXCR anew, one entry per CDR3 protein. Of around 650,000 distinct CDR3 sequences listed, 32% are singletons. The source is a woman older than 75 in good health. Input material: blood. The V and J genes are TRBV6-5 and TRBJ2-1; TRBD1 matches at 7 bases. The DNA of the CDR3 is TGTGCCAGCAGTTACGGGACAGCTTGGGGTGAGCAGTTCTTC. Its translation is CASSYGTAWGEQFF.